One sample yielded the 16 T cell receptor beta chains listed below, sequenced in a study of early T cells in non-severe SARS-CoV-2 infection. TCRdb re-analysed the 5' RACE reads in MiXCR, keeping a single row per CDR3 protein. The table shows 90,000 to 130,000 distinct CDR3 sequences, with about 12% occurring only once. This specimen consisted of whole blood, obtained at baseline. These receptors originate from an adult who was a healthcare worker with PCR-confirmed SARS-CoV-2 infection or an uninfected control (not recorded which).

This clonotype appeared a few times. V is TRBV3-1 and J is TRBJ2-5; D is unclear. Per the germline V gene, CDR1 is LGHDT and CDR2 is YNNKEL (reference sequence). Trimming left V 3 bases short and J 1 base short, with 18 bases between. The length of the CDR3 is 17 residues. The CDR3 nucleotides are TGTGCCAGCAGCCACCCCCCGTGGCCAGAAGGCCAAGAGACCCAGTACTTC. Residues: CASSHPPWPEGQETQYF.

The chain joins TRBV4-1 to TRBJ2-7; D perhaps matches TRBD1 (6 bases). The CDR3 extends over 15 amino acids. Trimming removed 3 bases at V and 3 bases at J, with 15 bases between. The germline V gene encodes CDR1 MGHRA and CDR2 YSYEKL. The CDR3 DNA reads TGCGCCAGCAGCCAGAGGTCACAGGGAGACTACGAGCAGTACTTC. Translating it yields CASSQRSQGDYEQYF.

The rearrangement uses TRBV7-9 and TRBJ2-7; possible D gene TRBD2, 5 bases. V lost 6 bases and J 7 bases, leaving 19 bases between the germline ends. Germline loops: CDR1 SEHNR, CDR2 FQNEAQ (reference sequence). This CDR3 is 14 amino acids long. The CDR3 loop reads CASRHTREFGEQYF. The DNA for the CDR3 is TGTGCCAGCAGGCACACGAGGGAGTTTGGAGAGCAGTACTTC. The full variable domain, in which reference TRBV7-9 and TRBJ2-7 provide the parts outside the CDR3, is DTGVSQNPRHKITKRGQNVTFRCDPISEHNRLYWYRQTLGQGPEFLTYFQNEAQLEKSRLLSDRFSAERPKGSFSTLEIQRTEQGDSAMYLCASRHTREFGEQYFGPGTRLTVT.

This clonotype occurred many times. The chain recombines TRBV25-1 with TRBJ2-1; D unresolved. The V and J ends lost 2 bases and 0 bases respectively, with 11 bases between them. The germline CDR1 and CDR2 sequences are MGHDK and SYGVNS. The CDR3 covers 16 residues. CDR3 residues: CASSERFRSSYNEQFF. CDR3 DNA sequence: TGTGCCAGCAGTGAAAGATTCCGGAGCTCCTACAATGAGCAGTTCTTC.

This clonotype has only a few counts. V usage is TRBV3-1 and J usage is TRBJ1-5, with D perhaps matching TRBD1 (5 bases). The length of the CDR3 is 15 residues. From germline, CDR1 is LGHDT and CDR2 YNNKEL (reference sequence). The V end lost 4 bases, the J end lost 1 base, and 11 bases lay between the germline ends. CDR3 residues: CASSPSTASNQPQHF. In DNA form, the CDR3 reads TGTGCCAGCAGCCCCTCGACAGCCAGCAATCAGCCCCAGCATTTT.

This clonotype was picked up many times. CDR3 nucleotide sequence: TGCAGTGCTAGGGGGGGATTAAGGGACACTGAAGCTTTCTTT. It is translated as CSARGGLRDTEAFF. This rearrangement joins TRBV20-1 to TRBJ1-1; weak D call: TRBD1 (5 bases). V was pared by 3 bases and J by 3 bases, with 14 bases between. The CDR3 loop spans 14 amino acids. The germline V gene encodes CDR1 DFQATT and CDR2 SNEGSKA (reference sequence).

Ten or more counts support this clonotype. In nucleotides, the CDR3 is TGTGCCAGCAGTTTACCGGGGTGGGGCCTTCAAGAGACCCAGTACTTC. Translating gives CASSLPGWGLQETQYF. The chain is built from TRBV28 and TRBJ2-5, with D perhaps matching TRBD1 or TRBD2 (5 bases each). This CDR3 spans 16 amino acids. V lost 2 bases, J lost 2 bases, and 15 bases lay in between. From germline, CDR1 is MDHEN and CDR2 SYDVKM.

This clonotype has just a few counts. The chain couples TRBV20-1 to TRBJ1-6; TRBD1 is a possible D gene (6 bases). The CDR3 length is 14 residues. CDR1 is DFQATT and CDR2 is SNEGSKA in the germline V gene (reference sequence). The V gene lost 3 bases and the J gene lost 4 bases, with 10 bases spanning the gap. The CDR3 DNA reads as TGCAGTGCTAGTGACAGGAATTATAATTCACCCCTCCACTTT. Translating gives CSASDRNYNSPLHF.

This clonotype was detected only a few times. V usage is TRBV11-2 and J usage is TRBJ2-5, with TRBD2 matching 10 bases. CDR1 is SGHAT, CDR2 FQNNGV, per germline. The CDR3 totals 16 residues. The trim removed 0 bases at V and 1 base at J, leaving 2 bases unmatched. CDR3 nucleotide sequence: TGTGCCAGCAGCTTAGAGACTAGCGGGTTCCAAGAGACCCAGTACTTC. Translation gives CASSLETSGFQETQYF.

J is TRBJ1-2 and V is TRBV19, with TRBD1 matching over 10 bases. V lost 0 bases to trimming and J lost 3 bases; unmatched junction nucleotides: 4. The CDR3 extends over 16 amino acids. Germline CDR1 reads LNHDA; CDR2 reads SQIVND (reference sequence). The CDR3 reads CASSIDRDRGDYGYTF. The CDR3 nucleotides are TGTGCCAGTAGTATAGACCGGGACAGGGGAGACTATGGCTACACCTTC.

This sequence joins TRBV19 and TRBJ2-2, with a tentative D call TRBD1 (5 bases). The CDR3 contains 14 residues. The ends were cut back, 10 bases at V and 6 bases at J, with 18 bases in the middle. Germline CDR1 is LNHDA and CDR2 is SQIVND (reference sequence). In DNA, the CDR3 is TGTGCCACCTCTTCAGGGCTGGGTCCCGGGGAGCTGTTTTTT. Translating gives CATSSGLGPGELFF.

This chain links TRBV7-9 with TRBJ1-1, with D possibly TRBD1 on 6 matching bases. Trimming left V 0 bases short and J 1 base short, with 9 bases between. The germline gives CDR1 SEHNR, CDR2 FQNEAQ (reference sequence). The CDR3 consists of 15 residues. CDR3 amino acids: CASSLAGTPNTEAFF. CDR3 in DNA: TGTGCCAGCAGCTTAGCCGGGACACCGAACACTGAAGCTTTCTTT. The complete variable domain, with remaining parts taken from reference TRBV7-9 and TRBJ1-1, reads DTGVSQNPRHKITKRGQNVTFRCDPISEHNRLYWYRQTLGQGPEFLTYFQNEAQLEKSRLLSDRFSAERPKGSFSTLEIQRTEQGDSAMYLCASSLAGTPNTEAFFGQGTRLTVV.

This clonotype was found a few times. This chain links TRBV29-1 with TRBJ1-2; weak D call: TRBD1 (5 bases). The V end lost 4 bases, the J end lost 3 bases, and 18 bases lay between the germline ends. Germline CDR1 reads SQVTM; CDR2 reads ANQGSEA. The CDR3 runs to 15 residues. CDR3 DNA sequence: TGCAGCGTTGGCTCTACACCGCAGGGAGACTATGGCTACACCTTC. Its protein product is CSVGSTPQGDYGYTF.

This clonotype was detected many times. This chain uses TRBV4-2 with TRBJ2-7; 14 bases map to TRBD2. With V trimmed by 0 bases and J by 6 bases, 7 bases remained unmatched. The CDR3 spans 17 residues. CDR1 LGHNA and CDR2 YNFKEQ come from the germline V gene. The CDR3 DNA reads as TGTGCCAGCAGCCAAGATCTAGGGACTAGCGGGAGTCCCGAGCAGTACTTC. This translates into CASSQDLGTSGSPEQYF.

The gene calls are TRBV6-1 and TRBJ1-1; D unclear. The CDR3 consists of 14 residues. V was shortened by 2 bases and J by 3 bases, with 10 bases between the two germline ends. Germline CDR1 and CDR2: MNHNS and SASEGT. CDR3 sequence reads: CASSEMDRHTEAFF. The DNA of the CDR3 is TGTGCCAGCAGTGAAATGGACCGTCACACTGAAGCTTTCTTT.

This clonotype appeared a few times. The V and J genes are TRBV29-1 and TRBJ2-3; perhaps TRBD2 as D (5 bases). Trimming removed 0 bases at V and 10 bases at J, with 17 bases between. Germline V lookup: CDR1 SQVTM, CDR2 ANQGSEA. The CDR3 covers 14 residues. The CDR3 is CSVEDRVAPRAQYF. The DNA of the CDR3 is TGCAGCGTTGAAGATCGGGTGGCTCCGAGGGCGCAGTATTTT.